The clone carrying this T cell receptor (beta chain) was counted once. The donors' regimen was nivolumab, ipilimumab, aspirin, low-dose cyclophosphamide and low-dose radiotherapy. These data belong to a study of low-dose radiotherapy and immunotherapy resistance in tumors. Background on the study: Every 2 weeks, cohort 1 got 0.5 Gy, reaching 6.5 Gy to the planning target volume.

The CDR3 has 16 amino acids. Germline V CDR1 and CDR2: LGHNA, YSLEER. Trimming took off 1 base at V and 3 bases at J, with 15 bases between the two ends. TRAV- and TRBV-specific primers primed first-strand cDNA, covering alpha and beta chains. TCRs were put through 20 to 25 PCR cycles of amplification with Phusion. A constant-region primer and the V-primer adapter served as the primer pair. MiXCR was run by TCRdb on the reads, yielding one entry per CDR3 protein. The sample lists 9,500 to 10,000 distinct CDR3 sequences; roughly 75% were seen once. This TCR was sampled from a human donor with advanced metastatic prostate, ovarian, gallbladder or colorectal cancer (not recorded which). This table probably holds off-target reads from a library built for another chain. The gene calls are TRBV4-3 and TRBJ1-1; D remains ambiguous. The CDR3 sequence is CASSQGKSGLHTEAFF. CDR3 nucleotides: TGCGCCAGCAGCCAAGGTAAATCGGGTCTCCACACTGAAGCTTTCTTT.